This T cell receptor beta chain was captured by sequencing in a study of vaccination effects on CD4 cells after COVID-19. Across the whole study: Samples that were drawn after vaccination came a median of 72 days after the second dose.

V trimming: 4 bases; J trimming: 6 bases; junction bases outside the gene matches: 5. The CDR3 totals 14 residues. The germline V gene encodes CDR1 SGHRS and CDR2 YFSETQ. The culture ran for nine to ten days, and then CD4+ T cells were isolated. Two-dose BNT162b2 or mRNA-1273 vaccination was given to participants. None of these healthy vaccinees had been infected with SARS-CoV-2 before vaccination. Sequencing used immunoSEQ multiplex PCR; TCRdb keeps in-frame clones, though not all of them. The repertoire holds approximately 38,000 clones, with around two thirds as singletons. As regards this clone: The antigen is not known.

The chain combines TRBV5-1 with TRBJ2-2; 8 bases align to TRBD1. The clonotype was recovered from a human donor who received a COVID-19 vaccine. Specimen: CD4+ T cells from PBMCs cultured without peptide, collected after COVID-19 vaccination. The CDR3: CASSVDREAGELFF. In DNA form, the CDR3 reads TGCGCCAGCAGCGTGGACAGGGAGGCCGGGGAGCTGTTTTTT. Supplemented by reference TRBV5-1 and TRBJ2-2, the full variable domain reads KAGVTQTPRYLIKTRGQQVTLSCSPISGHRSVSWYQQTPGQGLQFLFEYFSETQRNKGNFPGRFSGRQFSNSRSEMNVSTLELGDSALYLCASSVDREAGELFFGEGSRLTVL.